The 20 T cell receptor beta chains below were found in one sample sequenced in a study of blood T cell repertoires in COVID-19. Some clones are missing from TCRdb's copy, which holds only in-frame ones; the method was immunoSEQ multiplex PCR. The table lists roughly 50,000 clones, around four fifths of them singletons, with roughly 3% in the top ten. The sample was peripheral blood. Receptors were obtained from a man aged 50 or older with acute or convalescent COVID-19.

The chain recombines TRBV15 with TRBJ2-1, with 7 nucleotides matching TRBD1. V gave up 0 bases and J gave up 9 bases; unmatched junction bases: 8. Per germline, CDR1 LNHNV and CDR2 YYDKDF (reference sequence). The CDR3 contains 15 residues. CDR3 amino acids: CATSRDQQGLSEQFF. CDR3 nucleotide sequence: TGTGCCACCAGCAGAGACCAACAGGGGCTGAGTGAGCAGTTCTTC.

DNA for the CDR3: TGTGCCAGCAGCCCCCGCAATGAGCAGTTCTTC. Translating gives CASSPRNEQFF. The chain couples TRBV12-3 or TRBV12-4 to TRBJ2-1; D is unclear. The CDR3 consists of 11 residues. V lost 6 bases and J lost 6, with 6 bases in between.

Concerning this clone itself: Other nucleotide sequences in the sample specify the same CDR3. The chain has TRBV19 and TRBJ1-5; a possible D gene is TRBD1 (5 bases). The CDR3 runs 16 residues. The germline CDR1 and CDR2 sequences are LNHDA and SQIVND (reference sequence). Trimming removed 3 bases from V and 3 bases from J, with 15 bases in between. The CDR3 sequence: CASSIGWGRDNQPQHF. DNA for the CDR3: TGTGCCAGTAGTATTGGGTGGGGGAGGGACAATCAGCCCCAGCATTTT.

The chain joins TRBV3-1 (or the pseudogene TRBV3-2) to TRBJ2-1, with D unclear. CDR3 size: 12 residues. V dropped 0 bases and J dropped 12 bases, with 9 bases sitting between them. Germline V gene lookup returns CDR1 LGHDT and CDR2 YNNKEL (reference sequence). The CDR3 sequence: CASSQDEEGQFF. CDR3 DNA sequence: TGTGCCAGCAGCCAAGACGAGGAAGGGCAGTTCTTC.

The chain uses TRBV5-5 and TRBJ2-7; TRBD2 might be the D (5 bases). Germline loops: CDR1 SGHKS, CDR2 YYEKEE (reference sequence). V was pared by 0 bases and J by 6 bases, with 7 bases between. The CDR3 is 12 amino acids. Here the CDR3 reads CASSLGGFEQYF. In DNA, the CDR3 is TGTGCCAGCAGCTTGGGCGGGTTCGAGCAGTACTTC. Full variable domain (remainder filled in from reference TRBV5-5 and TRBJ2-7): DAGVTQSPTHLIKTRGQQVTLRCSPISGHKSVSWYQQVLGQGPQFIFQYYEKEERGRGNFPDRFSARQFPNYSSELNVNALLLGDSALYLCASSLGGFEQYFGPGTRLTVT.

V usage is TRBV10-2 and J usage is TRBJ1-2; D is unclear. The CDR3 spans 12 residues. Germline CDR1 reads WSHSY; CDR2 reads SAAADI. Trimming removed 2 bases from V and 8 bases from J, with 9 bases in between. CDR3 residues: CASSEPLLGYTF. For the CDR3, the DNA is TGCGCCAGCAGTGAGCCCCTTTTGGGCTACACCTTC.

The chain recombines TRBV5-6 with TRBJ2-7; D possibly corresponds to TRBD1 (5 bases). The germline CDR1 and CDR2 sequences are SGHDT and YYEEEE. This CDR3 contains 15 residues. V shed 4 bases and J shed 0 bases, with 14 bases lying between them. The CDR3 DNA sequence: TGTGCCAGCAGCCAGGACATGATAGACTCCTACGAGCAGTACTTC. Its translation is CASSQDMIDSYEQYF.

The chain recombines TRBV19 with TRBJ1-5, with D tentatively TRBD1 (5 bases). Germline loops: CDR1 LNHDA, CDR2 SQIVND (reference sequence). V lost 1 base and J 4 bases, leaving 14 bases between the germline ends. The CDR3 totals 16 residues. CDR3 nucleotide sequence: TGTGCCAGTAGTATAGGTGGGCAGGGATTAAATCAGCCCCAGCATTTT. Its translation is CASSIGGQGLNQPQHF.

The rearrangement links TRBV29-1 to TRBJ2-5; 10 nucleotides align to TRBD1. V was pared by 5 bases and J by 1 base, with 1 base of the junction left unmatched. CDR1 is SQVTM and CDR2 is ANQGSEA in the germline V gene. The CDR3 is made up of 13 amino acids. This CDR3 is CSVRDRGQETQYF. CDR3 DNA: TGCAGCGTTCGGGACAGGGGCCAAGAGACCCAGTACTTC.

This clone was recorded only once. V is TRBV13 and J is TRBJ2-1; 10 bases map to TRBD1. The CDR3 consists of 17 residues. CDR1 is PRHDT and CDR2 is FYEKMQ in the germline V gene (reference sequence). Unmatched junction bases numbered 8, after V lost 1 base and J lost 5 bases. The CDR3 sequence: CASSLVGGDRGHNEQFF. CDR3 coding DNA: TGTGCCAGCAGCTTAGTTGGAGGGGACAGGGGACACAATGAGCAGTTCTTC. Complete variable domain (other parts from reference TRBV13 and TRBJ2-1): AAGVIQSPRHLIKEKRETATLKCYPIPRHDTVYWYQQGPGQDPQFLISFYEKMQSDKGSIPDRFSAQQFSDYHSELNMSSLELGDSALYFCASSLVGGDRGHNEQFFGPGTRLTVL.

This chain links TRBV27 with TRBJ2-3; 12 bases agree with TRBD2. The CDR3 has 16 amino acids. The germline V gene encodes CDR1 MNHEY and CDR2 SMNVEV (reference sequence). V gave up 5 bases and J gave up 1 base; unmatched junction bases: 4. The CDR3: CASSQRTSGGTDTQYF. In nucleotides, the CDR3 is TGTGCCAGCAGTCAGCGGACTAGCGGGGGCACAGATACGCAGTATTTT.

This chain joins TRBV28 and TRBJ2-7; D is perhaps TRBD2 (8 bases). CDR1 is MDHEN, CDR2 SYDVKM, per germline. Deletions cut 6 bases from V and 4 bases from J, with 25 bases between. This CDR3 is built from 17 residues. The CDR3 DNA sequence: TGTGCCAGCAGCCTTAATCCTTTTAGCGGGACAGAATACGAGCAGTACTTC. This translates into CASSLNPFSGTEYEQYF.

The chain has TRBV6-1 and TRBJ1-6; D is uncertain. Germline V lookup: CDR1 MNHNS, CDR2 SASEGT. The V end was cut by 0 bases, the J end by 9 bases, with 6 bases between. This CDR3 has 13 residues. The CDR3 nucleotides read TGTGCCAGCAGTGAAGCGAACGGTTCACCCCTCCACTTT. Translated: CASSEANGSPLHF.

The CDR3 spells CASSLGLAGEDLSTDTQYF. The CDR3 DNA reads TGTGCCAGCAGTTTAGGGCTAGCGGGGGAAGATTTGAGCACAGATACGCAGTATTTT. This chain links TRBV28 with TRBJ2-3, with 10 bases matching TRBD2. The V and J ends lost 2 bases and 0 bases, in that order; junction bases with no gene match: 11. Germline V gives CDR1 MDHEN, CDR2 SYDVKM. This CDR3 comprises 19 residues. The full variable domain, completed using reference TRBV28 and TRBJ2-3, is DVKVTQSSRYLVKRTGEKVFLECVQDMDHENMFWYRQDPGLGLRLIYFSYDVKMKEKGDIPEGYSVSREKKERFSLILESASTNQTSMYLCASSLGLAGEDLSTDTQYFGPGTRLTVL.

The CDR3, as DNA: TGTGCCATTTCGACAGAAGGAGCTTTCTTT. It yields the protein CAISTEGAFF. V is TRBV6-5 and J is TRBJ1-1; TRBD1 is a possible D gene (5 bases). With 10 bases removed from V and 10 bases from J, the gap between germline ends came to 13 bases. Per the germline V gene, CDR1 is MNHEY and CDR2 is SVGAGI. The CDR3 is 10 residues long.

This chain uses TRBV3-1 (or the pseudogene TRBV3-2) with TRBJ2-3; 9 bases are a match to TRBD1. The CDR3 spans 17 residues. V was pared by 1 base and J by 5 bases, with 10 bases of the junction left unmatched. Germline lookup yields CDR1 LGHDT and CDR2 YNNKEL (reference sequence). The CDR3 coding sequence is TGTGCCAGCAGCCAAGCGACAGGGGGACTGGTGGGAGATACGCAGTATTTT. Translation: CASSQATGGLVGDTQYF.

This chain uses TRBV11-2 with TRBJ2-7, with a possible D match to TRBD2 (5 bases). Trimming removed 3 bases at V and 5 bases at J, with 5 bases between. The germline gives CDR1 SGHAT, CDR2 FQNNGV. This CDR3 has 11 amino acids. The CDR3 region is CASSFGDEQYF. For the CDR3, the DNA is TGTGCCAGCAGCTTCGGGGACGAGCAGTACTTC.

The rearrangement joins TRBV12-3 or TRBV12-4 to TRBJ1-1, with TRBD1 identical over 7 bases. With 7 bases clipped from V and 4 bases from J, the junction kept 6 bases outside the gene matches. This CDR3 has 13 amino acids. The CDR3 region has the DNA TGTGCCAGCAAAACCCAGGGGGGCACTGAAGCTTTCTTT. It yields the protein CASKTQGGTEAFF.

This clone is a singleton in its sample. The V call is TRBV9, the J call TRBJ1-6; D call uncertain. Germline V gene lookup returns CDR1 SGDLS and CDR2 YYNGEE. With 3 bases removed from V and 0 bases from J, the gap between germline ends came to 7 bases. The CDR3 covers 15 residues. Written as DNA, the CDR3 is TGTGCCAGCAGCGCCGGGAGCTCCTATAATTCACCCCTCCACTTT. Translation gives CASSAGSSYNSPLHF.

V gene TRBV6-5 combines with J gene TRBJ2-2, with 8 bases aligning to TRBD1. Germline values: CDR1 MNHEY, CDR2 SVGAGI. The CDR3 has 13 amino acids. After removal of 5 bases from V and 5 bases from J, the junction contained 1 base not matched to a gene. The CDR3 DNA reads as TGTGCCAGCAGTAGACAGGGGACCGGGGAGCTGTTTTTT. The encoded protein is CASSRQGTGELFF.